The text below deals with one TCR beta chain. This clonotype was detected ten times or more. Its antigen target is currently unknown. Nothing much larger sits one base from this clone, and base qualities are not available. Counted from cysteine to phenylalanine, this CDR3 has 12 amino acids. Only the CDR3 portion is preserved as DNA: 36 bases, with reading frame beginning at the first base. A distance of 13 bases separates the germline ends of V and J, which lose 4 bases and 6 bases respectively. The germline V gene specifies SQVTM as CDR1 and ANQGSEA as CDR2. TCR cDNA was synthesized by 5'RACE template switching, which introduced a universal primer site and unique molecular identifiers. Priming for cDNA synthesis came from both the TCR alpha and TCR beta constant segments. Library amplification used two PCR steps, and the second PCR step added sample barcodes and sequencing adapters. Sequencing of the libraries was done on either Illumina HiSeq 2500 (2x100 bp) or NovaSeq (2x150 bp). Per the authors' processing: MIGEC handled demultiplexing of reads and collapsing into UMI consensus sequences, while MiXCR performed V(D)J alignment. Vaccine-responding clonotypes were identified with edgeR using replicate PBMC samples, with FDR below 0.01 and a log2 fold change above 5 up to day 15 being required. Each bulk clonotype received a CD4 or CD8 identity based on whether the sequenced CD4 or CD8 repertoire contained that clonotype at higher abundance. TCRdb redid the processing of the public reads, applying fastp at Q25 and MiXCR, and retained in-frame beta chains. Rows with a matching CDR3 protein are joined into one entry that keeps the most common DNA and genes. Clone size and V and J calls follow TCRdb, not the original study. The sample table lists over 100,000 distinct CDR3 sequences, 6.5% to 9% of them with a count of one. The ten largest clones take up 25% of the sample.

These data originate in a study of T cells after yellow fever vaccination (dated by TCRdb to 2018 to 2020). Regarding the research as a whole: The SMART-Seq v4 Ultra Low Input RNA kit was used to prepare libraries from fractions with low cell numbers. To track T-cell clones before and after primary and booster YFV17D yellow fever vaccination, bulk TCR alpha and beta repertoires were sequenced longitudinally. Two healthy male donors, one aged 18 to 30 and one aged 30 to 39 years, were included in the cohort. Bulk PBMC replicates and cell subsets were isolated from blood drawn at multiple timepoints before and after both primary and secondary immunization. Study-level results and caveats: Because abundant contaminating clonotypes from the bulk population could be contained in FACS-sorted repertoires, computational filtering was required. Compared with the primary T-cell response, the secondary T-cell response was faster but weaker, reaching its peak on day 5 rather than on day 15. After the booster, most of the clones that had expanded following primary vaccination were detected again (96% of CD4 and more than 85% of CD8), which suggests that memory was broadly maintained. A small share of clonotypes occurred in both CD4 and CD8 compartments, likely arising from convergent recombination. Because the study included only two donors, the extent to which the findings can be generalized is limited.

What the treatment or condition label conveys for this sample: live attenuated yellow fever vaccine strain. PBMCs were isolated from peripheral blood using a standard Ficoll-Paque protocol. CD4 and CD8 T-cell fractions were isolated with Dynabeads CD4 and CD8 positive selection kits. TriZol was used to extract RNA from bulk PBMCs, CD4 and CD8 fractions, and dextramer-positive and dextramer-negative fractions. Recombination linked TRBV29-1 to TRBJ2-7, with no reliable assignment of the D segment. Sequencing was performed on CD8+ T cells sorted from PBMCs, taken 45 days after the yellow fever booster vaccination. The clonotype was recovered from a man between 25 and 39 years old who received the YFV17D yellow fever vaccine. The nucleotide sequence reads TGCAGCGTTGTAGGGCTTTCCCGCGAGCAGTACTTC. Its protein reads: CSVVGLSREQYF.